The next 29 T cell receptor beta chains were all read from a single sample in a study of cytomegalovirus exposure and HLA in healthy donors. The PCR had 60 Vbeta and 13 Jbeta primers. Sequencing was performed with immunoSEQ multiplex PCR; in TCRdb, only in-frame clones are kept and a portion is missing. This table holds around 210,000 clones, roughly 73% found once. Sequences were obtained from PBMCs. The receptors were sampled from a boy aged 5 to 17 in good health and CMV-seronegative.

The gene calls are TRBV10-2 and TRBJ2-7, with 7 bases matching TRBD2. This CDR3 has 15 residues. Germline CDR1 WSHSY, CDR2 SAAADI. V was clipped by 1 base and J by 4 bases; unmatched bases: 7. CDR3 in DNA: TGCGCCAGCAGTGAGTTCGGACTAGGACCTTACGAGCAGTACTTC. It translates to CASSEFGLGPYEQYF.

CDR3 sequence (DNA): TGTGCCTGGAGTGGGGAACTAGCGGGCCCCTACAATGAGCAGTTCTTC. Protein: CAWSGELAGPYNEQFF. The V call is TRBV30, the J call TRBJ2-1; 9 bases line up with TRBD2. The CDR3 contains 16 residues. Germline V gene data show CDR1 as GTSNPN and CDR2 as SVGIG (reference sequence). The trim removed 1 base at V and 2 bases at J, leaving 6 bases unmatched.

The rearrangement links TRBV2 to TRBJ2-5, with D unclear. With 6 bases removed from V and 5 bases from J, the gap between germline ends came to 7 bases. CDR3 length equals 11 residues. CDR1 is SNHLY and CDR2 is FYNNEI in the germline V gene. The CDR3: CASSLEETQYF. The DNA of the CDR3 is TGTGCCAGCAGCCTCGAGGAGACCCAGTACTTC.

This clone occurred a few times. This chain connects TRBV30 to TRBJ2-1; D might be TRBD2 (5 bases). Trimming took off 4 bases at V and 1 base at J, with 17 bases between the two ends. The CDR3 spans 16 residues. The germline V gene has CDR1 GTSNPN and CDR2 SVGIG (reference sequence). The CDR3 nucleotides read TGTGCCTGGAATTCCCACCGGACTTTATCCTACAATGAGCAGTTCTTC. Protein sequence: CAWNSHRTLSYNEQFF.

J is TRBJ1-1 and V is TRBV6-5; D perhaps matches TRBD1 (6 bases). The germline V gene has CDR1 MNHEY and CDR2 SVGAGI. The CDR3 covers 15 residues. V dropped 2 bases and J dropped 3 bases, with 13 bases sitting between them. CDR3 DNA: TGTGCCAGCAGTTACCCCAACAGGGCCCACACTGAAGCTTTCTTT. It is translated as CASSYPNRAHTEAFF.

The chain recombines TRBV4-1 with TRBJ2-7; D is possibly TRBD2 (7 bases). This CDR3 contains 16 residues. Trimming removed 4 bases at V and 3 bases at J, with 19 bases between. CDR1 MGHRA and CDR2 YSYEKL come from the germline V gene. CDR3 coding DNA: TGCGCCAGCAGCCGAGGGGGGACGGCGGGGGTCTACGAGCAGTACTTC. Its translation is CASSRGGTAGVYEQYF.

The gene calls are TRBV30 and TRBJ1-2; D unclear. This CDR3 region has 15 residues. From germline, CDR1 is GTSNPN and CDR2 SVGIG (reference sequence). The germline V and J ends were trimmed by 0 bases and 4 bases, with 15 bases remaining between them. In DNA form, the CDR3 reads TGTGCCTGGAGTGTACGAAGCCCCGGAGGCTATGGCTACACCTTC. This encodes CAWSVRSPGGYGYTF.

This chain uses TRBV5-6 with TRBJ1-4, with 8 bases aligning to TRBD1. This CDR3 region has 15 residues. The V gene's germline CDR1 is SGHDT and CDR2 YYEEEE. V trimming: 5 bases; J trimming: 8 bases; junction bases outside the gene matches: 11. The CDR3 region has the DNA TGTGCCAGCAGTTCGCAGGGGGCGTCTGTCGAAAAACTGTTTTTT. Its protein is CASSSQGASVEKLFF.

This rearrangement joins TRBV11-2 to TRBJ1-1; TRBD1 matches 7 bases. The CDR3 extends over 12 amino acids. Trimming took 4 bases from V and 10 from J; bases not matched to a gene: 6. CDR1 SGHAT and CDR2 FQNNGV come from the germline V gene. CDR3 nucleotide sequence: TGTGCCAGCAGCTCGACAGGGATAGGAGCTTTCTTT. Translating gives CASSSTGIGAFF.

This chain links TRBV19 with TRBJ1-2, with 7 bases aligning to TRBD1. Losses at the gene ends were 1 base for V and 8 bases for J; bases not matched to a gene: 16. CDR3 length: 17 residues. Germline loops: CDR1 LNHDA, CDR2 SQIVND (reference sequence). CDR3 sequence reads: CASSIAWTGLPPTGYTF. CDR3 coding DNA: TGTGCCAGTAGTATAGCCTGGACAGGCCTCCCTCCAACGGGCTACACCTTC.

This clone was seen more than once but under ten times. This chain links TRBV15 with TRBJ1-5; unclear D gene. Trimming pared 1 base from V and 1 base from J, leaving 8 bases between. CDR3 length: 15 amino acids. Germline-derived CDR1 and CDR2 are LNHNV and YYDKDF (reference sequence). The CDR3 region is CATSRGRGSNQPQHF. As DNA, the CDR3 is TGTGCCACCAGCAGAGGCAGAGGCAGCAATCAGCCCCAGCATTTT.

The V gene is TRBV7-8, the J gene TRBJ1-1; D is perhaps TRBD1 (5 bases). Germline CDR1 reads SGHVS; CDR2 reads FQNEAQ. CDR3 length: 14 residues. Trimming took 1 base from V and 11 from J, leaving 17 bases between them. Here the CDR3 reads CASSLEGLGAAAFF. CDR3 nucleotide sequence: TGTGCCAGCAGCTTAGAGGGGTTAGGGGCTGCGGCTTTCTTT.

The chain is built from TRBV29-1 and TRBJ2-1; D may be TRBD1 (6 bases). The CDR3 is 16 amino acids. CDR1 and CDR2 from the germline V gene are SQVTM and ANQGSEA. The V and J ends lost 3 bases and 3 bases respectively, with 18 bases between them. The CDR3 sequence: CSVDGEQGKSYNEQFF. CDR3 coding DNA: TGCAGCGTTGATGGGGAACAGGGAAAAAGCTACAATGAGCAGTTCTTC.

CDR3 sequence reads: CSVSSRLLAKNIQYF. CDR3 nucleotide sequence: TGCAGCGTGTCCAGCAGGTTACTAGCCAAAAACATTCAGTACTTC. This sequence joins TRBV29-1 and TRBJ2-4; D is uncertain. Looked up from germline, CDR1 is SQVTM and CDR2 is ANQGSEA. CDR3 length: 15 residues. Trimming stripped 6 bases from V and 0 bases from J, with 15 bases between.

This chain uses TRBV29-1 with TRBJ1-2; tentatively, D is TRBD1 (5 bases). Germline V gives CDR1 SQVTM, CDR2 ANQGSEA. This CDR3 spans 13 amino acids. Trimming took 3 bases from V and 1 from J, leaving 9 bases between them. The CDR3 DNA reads TGCAGCGTTGAGGGACTGCTTAACTATGGCTACACCTTC. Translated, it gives CSVEGLLNYGYTF.

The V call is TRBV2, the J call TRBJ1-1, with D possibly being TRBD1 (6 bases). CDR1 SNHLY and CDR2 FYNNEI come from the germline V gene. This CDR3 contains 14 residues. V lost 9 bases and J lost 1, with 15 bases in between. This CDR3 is CASPTGWGNTEAFF. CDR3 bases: TGTGCCAGTCCAACAGGGTGGGGGAACACTGAAGCTTTCTTT.

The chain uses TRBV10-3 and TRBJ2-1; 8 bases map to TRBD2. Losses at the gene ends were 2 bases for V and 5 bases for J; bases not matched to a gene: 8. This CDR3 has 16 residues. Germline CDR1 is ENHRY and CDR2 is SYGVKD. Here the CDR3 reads CAISEQPGLVHNEQFF. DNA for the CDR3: TGTGCCATCAGTGAGCAACCGGGACTAGTTCACAATGAGCAGTTCTTC.

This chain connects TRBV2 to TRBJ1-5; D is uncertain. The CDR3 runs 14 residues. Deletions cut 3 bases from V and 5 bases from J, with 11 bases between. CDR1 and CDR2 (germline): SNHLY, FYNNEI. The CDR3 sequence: CASSDSGGYQPQHF. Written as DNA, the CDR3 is TGTGCCAGCAGTGACTCAGGTGGTTATCAGCCCCAGCATTTT.

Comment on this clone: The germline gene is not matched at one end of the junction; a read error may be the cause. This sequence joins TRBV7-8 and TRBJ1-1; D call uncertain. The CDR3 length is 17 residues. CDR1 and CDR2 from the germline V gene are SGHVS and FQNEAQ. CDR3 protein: CASSLAVVPGRNTEAFF. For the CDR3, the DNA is TGTGCCAGCAGCCTAGCTGTGGTTCCAGGAAGGAACACTGAAGCTTTCTTT.

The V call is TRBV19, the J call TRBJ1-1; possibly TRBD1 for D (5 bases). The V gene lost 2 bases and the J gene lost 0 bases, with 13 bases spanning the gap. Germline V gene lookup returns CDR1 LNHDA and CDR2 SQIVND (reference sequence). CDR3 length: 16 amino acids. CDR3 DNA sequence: TGTGCCAGTAGTATAATAGGGGCCCCCATGAACACTGAAGCTTTCTTT. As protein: CASSIIGAPMNTEAFF.

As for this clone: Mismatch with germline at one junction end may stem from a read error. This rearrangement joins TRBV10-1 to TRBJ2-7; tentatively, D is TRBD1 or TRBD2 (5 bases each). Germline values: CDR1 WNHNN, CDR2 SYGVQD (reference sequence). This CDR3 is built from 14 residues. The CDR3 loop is CAGSESGLVWEQYF. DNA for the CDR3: TGCGCCGGCAGTGAGTCGGGGCTAGTTTGGGAGCAGTACTTC.

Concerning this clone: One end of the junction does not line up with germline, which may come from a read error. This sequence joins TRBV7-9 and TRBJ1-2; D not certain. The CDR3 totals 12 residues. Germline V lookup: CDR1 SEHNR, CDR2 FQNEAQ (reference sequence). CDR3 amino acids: CSSSLPDYGYTF. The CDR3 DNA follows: TGTTCCAGCAGCTTACCGGACTATGGCTACACCTTC.

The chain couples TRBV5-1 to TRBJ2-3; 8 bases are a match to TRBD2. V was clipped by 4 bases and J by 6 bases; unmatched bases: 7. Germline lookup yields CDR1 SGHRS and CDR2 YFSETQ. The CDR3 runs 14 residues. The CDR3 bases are TGCGCCAGCAGCCTAAACGGGGGGGCCGATACGCAGTATTTT. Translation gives CASSLNGGADTQYF.

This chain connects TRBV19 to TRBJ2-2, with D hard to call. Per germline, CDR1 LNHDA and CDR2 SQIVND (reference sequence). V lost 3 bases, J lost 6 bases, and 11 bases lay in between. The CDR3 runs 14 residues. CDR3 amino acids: CASSIAEGAGELFF. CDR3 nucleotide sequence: TGTGCCAGTAGTATTGCGGAAGGCGCCGGGGAGCTGTTTTTT.

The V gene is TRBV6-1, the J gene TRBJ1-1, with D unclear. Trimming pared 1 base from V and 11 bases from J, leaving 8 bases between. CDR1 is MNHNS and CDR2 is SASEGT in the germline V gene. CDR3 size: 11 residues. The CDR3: CASSEVLRAFF. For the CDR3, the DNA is TGTGCCAGCAGTGAAGTATTGCGGGCTTTCTTT.

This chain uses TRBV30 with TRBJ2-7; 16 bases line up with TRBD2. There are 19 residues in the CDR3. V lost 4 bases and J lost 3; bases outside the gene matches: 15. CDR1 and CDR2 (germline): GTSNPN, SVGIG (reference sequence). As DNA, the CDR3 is TGTGCCTGGAACCTAGGGACTAGCGGGGGGGCAGTTAATATCTACGAGCAGTACTTC. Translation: CAWNLGTSGGAVNIYEQYF.

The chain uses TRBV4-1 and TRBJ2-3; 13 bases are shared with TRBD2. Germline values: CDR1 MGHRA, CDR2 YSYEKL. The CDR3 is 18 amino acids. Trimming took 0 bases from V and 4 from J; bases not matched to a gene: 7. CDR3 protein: CASSQELGLAGVSDTQYF. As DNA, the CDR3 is TGCGCCAGCAGCCAAGAGTTAGGACTAGCGGGAGTTTCAGATACGCAGTATTTT.

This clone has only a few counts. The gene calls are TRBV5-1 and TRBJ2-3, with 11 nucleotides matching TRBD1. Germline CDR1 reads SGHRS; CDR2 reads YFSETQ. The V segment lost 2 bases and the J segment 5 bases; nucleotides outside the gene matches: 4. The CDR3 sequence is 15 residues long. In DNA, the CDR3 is TGCGCCAGCAGCTTTCCGGGACAGGGGGTAGATACGCAGTATTTT. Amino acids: CASSFPGQGVDTQYF.

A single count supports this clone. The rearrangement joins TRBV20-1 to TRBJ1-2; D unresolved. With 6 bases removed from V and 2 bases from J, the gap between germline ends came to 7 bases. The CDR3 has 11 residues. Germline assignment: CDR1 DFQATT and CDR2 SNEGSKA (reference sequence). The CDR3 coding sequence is TGCAGTGCCACGGTAAACTATGGCTACACCTTC. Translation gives CSATVNYGYTF.